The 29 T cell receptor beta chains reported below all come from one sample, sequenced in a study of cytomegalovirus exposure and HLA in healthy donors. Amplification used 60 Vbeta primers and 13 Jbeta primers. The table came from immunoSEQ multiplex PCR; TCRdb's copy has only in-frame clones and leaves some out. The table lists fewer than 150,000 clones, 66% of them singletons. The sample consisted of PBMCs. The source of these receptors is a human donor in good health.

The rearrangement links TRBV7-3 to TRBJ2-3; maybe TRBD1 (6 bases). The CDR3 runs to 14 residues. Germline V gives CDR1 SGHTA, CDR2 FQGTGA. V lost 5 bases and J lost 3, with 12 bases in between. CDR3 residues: CASSTQGYTDTQYF. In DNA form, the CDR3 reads TGTGCCAGCAGCACCCAGGGGTATACAGATACGCAGTATTTT.

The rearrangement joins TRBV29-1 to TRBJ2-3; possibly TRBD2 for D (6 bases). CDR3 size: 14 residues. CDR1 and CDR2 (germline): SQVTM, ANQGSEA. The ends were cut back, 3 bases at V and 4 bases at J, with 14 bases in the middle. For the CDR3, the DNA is TGCAGCGTTGATCGCGGGGAGTGGGCAGATACGCAGTATTTT. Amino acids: CSVDRGEWADTQYF.

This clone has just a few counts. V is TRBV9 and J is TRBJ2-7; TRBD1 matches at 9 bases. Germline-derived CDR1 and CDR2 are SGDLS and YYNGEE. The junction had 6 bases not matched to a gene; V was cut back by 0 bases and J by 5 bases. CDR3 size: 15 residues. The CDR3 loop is CASSVAGTGRNEQYF. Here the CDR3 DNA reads TGTGCCAGCAGCGTAGCGGGGACAGGGCGGAACGAGCAGTACTTC.

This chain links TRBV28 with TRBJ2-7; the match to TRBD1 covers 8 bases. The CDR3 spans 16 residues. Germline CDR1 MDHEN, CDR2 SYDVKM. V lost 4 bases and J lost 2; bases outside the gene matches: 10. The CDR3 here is CASSSPGTGKPYEQYF. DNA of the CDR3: TGTGCCAGCAGTTCGCCCGGGACAGGAAAACCCTACGAGCAGTACTTC.

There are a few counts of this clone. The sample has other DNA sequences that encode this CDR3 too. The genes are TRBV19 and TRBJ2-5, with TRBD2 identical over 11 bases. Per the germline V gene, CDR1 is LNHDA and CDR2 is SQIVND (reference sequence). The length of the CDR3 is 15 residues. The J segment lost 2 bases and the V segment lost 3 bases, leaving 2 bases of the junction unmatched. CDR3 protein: CASSILAGGQETQYF. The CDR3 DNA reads TGTGCCAGTAGTATCTTAGCGGGAGGGCAAGAGACCCAGTACTTC.

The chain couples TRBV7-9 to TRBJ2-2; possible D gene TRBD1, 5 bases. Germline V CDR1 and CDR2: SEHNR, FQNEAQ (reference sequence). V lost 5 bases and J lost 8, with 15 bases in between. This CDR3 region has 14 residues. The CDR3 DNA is TGTGCCAGCAGCCCCCCGCCAGGGTCTGGGGAGCTGTTTTTT. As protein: CASSPPPGSGELFF.

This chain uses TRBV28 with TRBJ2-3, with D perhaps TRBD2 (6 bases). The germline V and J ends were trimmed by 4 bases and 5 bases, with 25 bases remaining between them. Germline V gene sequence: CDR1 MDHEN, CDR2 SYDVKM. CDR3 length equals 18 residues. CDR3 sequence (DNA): TGTGCCAGCAGTTCCCCCGGCCTAGCGATAGTGACCAGAGATACGCAGTATTTT. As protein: CASSSPGLAIVTRDTQYF.

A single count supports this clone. The CDR3 loop reads CASSLTSPLRGTSGRVVSYNEQFF. The CDR3 DNA reads TGTGCCAGCAGCTTAACGAGCCCCCTACGAGGGACTAGCGGGAGGGTCGTATCCTACAATGAGCAGTTCTTC. The chain recombines TRBV7-3 with TRBJ2-1; the match to TRBD2 covers 16 bases. The CDR3 has 24 amino acids. J gave up 1 base and V 0 bases, and 18 bases lay outside the gene matches. Germline CDR1 reads SGHTA; CDR2 reads FQGTGA.

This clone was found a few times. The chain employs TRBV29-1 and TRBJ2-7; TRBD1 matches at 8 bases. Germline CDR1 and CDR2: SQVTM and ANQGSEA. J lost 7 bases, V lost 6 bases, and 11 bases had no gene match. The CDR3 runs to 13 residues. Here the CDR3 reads CSVKGQGDGEQYF. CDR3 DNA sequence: TGCAGCGTAAAAGGACAGGGTGACGGGGAGCAGTACTTC.

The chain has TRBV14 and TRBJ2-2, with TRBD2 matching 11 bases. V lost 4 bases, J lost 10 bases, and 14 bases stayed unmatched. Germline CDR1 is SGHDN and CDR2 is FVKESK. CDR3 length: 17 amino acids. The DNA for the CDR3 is TGTGCCAGCAGCCCGCACCATTTAGCGGGAGGGCCCGTGGAGCTGTTTTTT. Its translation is CASSPHHLAGGPVELFF.

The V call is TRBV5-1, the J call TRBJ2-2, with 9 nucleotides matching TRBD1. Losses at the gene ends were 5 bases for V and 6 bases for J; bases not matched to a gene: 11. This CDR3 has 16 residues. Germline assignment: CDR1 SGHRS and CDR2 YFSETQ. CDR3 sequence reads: CASSPNRGRAAGELFF. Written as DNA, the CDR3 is TGCGCCAGCAGTCCCAACAGGGGGCGAGCTGCCGGGGAGCTGTTTTTT.

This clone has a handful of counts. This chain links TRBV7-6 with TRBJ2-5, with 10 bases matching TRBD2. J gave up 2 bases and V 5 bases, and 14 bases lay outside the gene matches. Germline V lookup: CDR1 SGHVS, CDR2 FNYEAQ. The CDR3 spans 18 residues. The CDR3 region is CASSQGVLSGRAQETQYF. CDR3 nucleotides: TGTGCCAGCAGCCAAGGCGTGTTAAGCGGGAGGGCACAAGAGACCCAGTACTTC.

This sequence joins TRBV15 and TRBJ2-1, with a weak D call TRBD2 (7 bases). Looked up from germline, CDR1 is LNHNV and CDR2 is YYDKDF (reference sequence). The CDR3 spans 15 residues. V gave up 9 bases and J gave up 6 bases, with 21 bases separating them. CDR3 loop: CATWDEREGVNEQFF. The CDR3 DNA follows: TGTGCCACGTGGGACGAGAGGGAGGGGGTCAATGAGCAGTTCTTC.

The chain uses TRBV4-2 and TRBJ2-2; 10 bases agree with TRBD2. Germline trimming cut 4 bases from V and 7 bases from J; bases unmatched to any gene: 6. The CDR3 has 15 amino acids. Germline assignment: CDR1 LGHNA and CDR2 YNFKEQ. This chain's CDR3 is CASSPTSGENGELFF. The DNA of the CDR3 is TGTGCCAGCAGCCCAACTAGCGGGGAGAACGGGGAGCTGTTTTTT.

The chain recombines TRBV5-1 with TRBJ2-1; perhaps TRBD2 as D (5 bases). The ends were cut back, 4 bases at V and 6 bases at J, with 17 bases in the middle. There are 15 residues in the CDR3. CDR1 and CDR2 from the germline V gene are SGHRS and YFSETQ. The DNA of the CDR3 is TGCGCCAGCAGCCCGGAGGCAGTTCCCACCAATGAGCAGTTCTTC. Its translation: CASSPEAVPTNEQFF.

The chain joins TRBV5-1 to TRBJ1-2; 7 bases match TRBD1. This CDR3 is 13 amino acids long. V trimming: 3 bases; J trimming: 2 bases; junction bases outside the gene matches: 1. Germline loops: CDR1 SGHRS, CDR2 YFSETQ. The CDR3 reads CASSSTGNYGYTF. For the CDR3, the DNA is TGCGCCAGCAGCTCGACAGGGAACTATGGCTACACCTTC.

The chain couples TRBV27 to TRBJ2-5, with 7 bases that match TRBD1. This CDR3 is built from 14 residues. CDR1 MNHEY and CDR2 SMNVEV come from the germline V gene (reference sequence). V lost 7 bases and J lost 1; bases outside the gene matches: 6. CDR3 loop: CASIIQGTQETQYF. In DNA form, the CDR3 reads TGTGCCAGCATTATACAGGGGACCCAAGAGACCCAGTACTTC.

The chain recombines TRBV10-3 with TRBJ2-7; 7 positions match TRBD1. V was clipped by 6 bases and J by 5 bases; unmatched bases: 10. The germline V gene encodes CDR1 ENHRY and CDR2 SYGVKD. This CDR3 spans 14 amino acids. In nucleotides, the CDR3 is TGTGCCATCAGCAACGACAGGGTTATCAACGAGCAGTACTTC. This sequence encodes CAISNDRVINEQYF.

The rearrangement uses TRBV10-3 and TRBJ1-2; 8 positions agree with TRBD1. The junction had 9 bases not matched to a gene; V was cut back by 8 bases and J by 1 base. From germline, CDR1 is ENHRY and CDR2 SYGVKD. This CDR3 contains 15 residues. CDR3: CAIGGGTGLNYGYTF. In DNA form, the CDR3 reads TGTGCCATCGGGGGGGGGACAGGCCTTAACTATGGCTACACCTTC.

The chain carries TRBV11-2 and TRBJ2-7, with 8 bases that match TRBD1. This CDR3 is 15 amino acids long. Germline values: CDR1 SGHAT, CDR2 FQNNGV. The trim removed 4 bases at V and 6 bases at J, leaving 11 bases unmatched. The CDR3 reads CASSSGGAGPFEQYF. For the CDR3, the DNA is TGTGCCAGCAGCTCAGGGGGCGCTGGCCCCTTCGAGCAGTACTTC. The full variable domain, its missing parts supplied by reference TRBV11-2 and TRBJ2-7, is EAGVAQSPRYKIIEKRQSVAFWCNPISGHATLYWYQQILGQGPKLLIQFQNNGVVDDSQLPKDRFSAERLKGVDSTLKIQPAKLEDSAVYLCASSSGGAGPFEQYFGPGTRLTVT.

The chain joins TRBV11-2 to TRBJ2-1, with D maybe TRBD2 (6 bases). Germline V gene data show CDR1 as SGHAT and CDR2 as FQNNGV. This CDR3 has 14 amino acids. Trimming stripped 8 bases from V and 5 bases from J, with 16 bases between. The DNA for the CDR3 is TGTGCCAGCGGCCGGGACTCAGGGCACAATGAGCAGTTCTTC. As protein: CASGRDSGHNEQFF. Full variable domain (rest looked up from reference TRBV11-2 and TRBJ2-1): EAGVAQSPRYKIIEKRQSVAFWCNPISGHATLYWYQQILGQGPKLLIQFQNNGVVDDSQLPKDRFSAERLKGVDSTLKIQPAKLEDSAVYLCASGRDSGHNEQFFGPGTRLTVL.

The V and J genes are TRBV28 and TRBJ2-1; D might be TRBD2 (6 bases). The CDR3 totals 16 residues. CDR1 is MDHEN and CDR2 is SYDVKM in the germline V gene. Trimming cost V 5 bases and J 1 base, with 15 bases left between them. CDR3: CASSPSGSGSYNEQFF. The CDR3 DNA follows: TGTGCCAGCAGTCCCTCCGGGAGTGGATCCTACAATGAGCAGTTCTTC.

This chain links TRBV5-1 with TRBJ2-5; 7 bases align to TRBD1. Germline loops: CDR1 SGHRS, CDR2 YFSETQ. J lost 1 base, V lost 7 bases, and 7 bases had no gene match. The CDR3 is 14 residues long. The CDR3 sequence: CASHPGQTQETQYF. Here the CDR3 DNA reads TGCGCCAGCCATCCGGGACAGACCCAAGAGACCCAGTACTTC.

The CDR3 spells CASSESGRGQFF. The CDR3 DNA sequence: TGTGCCAGCAGTGAGTCTGGGCGGGGGCAGTTCTTC. V usage is TRBV2 and J usage is TRBJ2-1; TRBD2 might be the D (6 bases). This CDR3 is 12 amino acids long. The V gene lost 3 bases and the J gene lost 12 bases, with 12 bases spanning the gap. Germline CDR1 and CDR2: SNHLY and FYNNEI.

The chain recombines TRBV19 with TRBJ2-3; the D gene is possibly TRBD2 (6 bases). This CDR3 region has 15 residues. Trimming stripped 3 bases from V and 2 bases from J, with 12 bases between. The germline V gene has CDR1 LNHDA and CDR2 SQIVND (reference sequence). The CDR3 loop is CASSISGTPTDTQYF. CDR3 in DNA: TGTGCCAGTAGTATCTCGGGGACTCCCACAGATACGCAGTATTTT.

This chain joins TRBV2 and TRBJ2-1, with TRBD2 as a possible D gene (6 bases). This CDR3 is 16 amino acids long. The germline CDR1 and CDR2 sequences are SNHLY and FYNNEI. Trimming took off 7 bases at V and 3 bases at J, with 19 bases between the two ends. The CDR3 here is CASTVGGTLIYNEQFF. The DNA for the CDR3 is TGTGCCAGCACAGTGGGCGGGACCCTAATCTACAATGAGCAGTTCTTC.

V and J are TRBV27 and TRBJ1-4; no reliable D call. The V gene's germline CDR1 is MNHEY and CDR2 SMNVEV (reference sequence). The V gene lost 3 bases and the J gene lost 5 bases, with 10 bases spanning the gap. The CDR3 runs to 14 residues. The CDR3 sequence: CASSFGGRNEKLFF. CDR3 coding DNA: TGTGCCAGCAGTTTTGGAGGACGGAATGAAAAACTGTTTTTT.

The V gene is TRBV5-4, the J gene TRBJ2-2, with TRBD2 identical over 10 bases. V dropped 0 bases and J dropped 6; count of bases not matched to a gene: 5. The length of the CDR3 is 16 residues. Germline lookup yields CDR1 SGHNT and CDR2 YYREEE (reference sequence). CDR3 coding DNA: TGTGCCAGCAGCTTGGGGACTAGCGGCCTTGCCGGGGAGCTGTTTTTT. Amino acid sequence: CASSLGTSGLAGELFF.

This chain's CDR3 is CASSYTGGGEQYF. In DNA, the CDR3 is TGTGCCAGTAGTTATACAGGGGGCGGCGAGCAGTACTTC. This sequence joins TRBV19 and TRBJ2-7; TRBD1 matches at 9 bases. The V gene's germline CDR1 is LNHDA and CDR2 SQIVND (reference sequence). With 5 bases clipped from V and 6 bases from J, the junction kept 5 bases outside the gene matches. The CDR3 runs to 13 residues.